Presented here are 9 T cell receptor beta chains from one specimen sequenced in a study of T cell changes during pregnancy in multiple sclerosis. Assay: immunoSEQ multiplex PCR; the TCRdb copy retains only in-frame clones and omits some. The sample lists more than 65,000 clones; roughly 96% were seen once. This sample comprised peripheral blood, obtained in the second trimester of pregnancy. The receptors were sampled from a female donor with multiple sclerosis, enrolled in a pregnancy study.

This clone occurred once. The chain has TRBV27 and TRBJ1-5, with 9 bases fitting TRBD1. CDR1 is MNHEY and CDR2 is SMNVEV in the germline V gene (reference sequence). V was clipped by 6 bases and J by 7 bases; unmatched bases: 7. The CDR3 totals 14 residues. CDR3 loop: CASRDTGGGQPQHF. As DNA, the CDR3 is TGTGCCAGCAGGGATACAGGGGGCGGACAGCCCCAGCATTTT.

The V and J genes are TRBV15 and TRBJ1-3, with no clear D. Germline V CDR1 and CDR2: LNHNV, YYDKDF (reference sequence). The CDR3 is 17 residues long. Trimming pared 0 bases from V and 0 bases from J, leaving 12 bases between. The CDR3 spells CATSRDRGTYSGNTIYF. Here the CDR3 DNA reads TGTGCCACCAGCAGAGACAGAGGTACCTACTCTGGAAACACCATATATTTT.

In DNA form, the CDR3 reads TGTGCCAGCAGCTTGATTAGCCGAGCGGGAGGGGGAGATACGCAGTATTTT. It specifies CASSLISRAGGGDTQYF. This chain joins TRBV7-6 and TRBJ2-3, with TRBD2 matching 10 bases. V lost 3 bases to trimming and J lost 5 bases; unmatched junction nucleotides: 11. The CDR3 sequence is 17 residues long. Germline CDR1 reads SGHVS; CDR2 reads FNYEAQ. The full variable domain, completed using reference TRBV7-6 and TRBJ2-3, is GAGVSQSPRYKVTKRGQDVALRCDPISGHVSLYWYRQALGQGPEFLTYFNYEAQQDKSGLPNDRFSAERPEGSISTLTIQRTEQRDSAMYRCASSLISRAGGGDTQYFGPGTRLTVL.

The rearrangement links TRBV2 to TRBJ2-5; 10 bases are shared with TRBD2. The CDR3 covers 16 residues. V gave up 2 bases and J gave up 4 bases; unmatched junction bases: 7. The V gene's germline CDR1 is SNHLY and CDR2 FYNNEI. The CDR3 loop reads CASSELSGRAIETQYF. The CDR3 nucleotides are TGTGCCAGCAGTGAACTCAGCGGGAGGGCCATAGAGACCCAGTACTTC.

The J gene is TRBJ2-1, the V gene TRBV7-9; TRBD2 matches at 7 bases. Germline loops: CDR1 SEHNR, CDR2 FQNEAQ (reference sequence). CDR3 length equals 16 residues. The V segment lost 7 bases and the J segment 0 bases; nucleotides outside the gene matches: 9. CDR3 protein: CASINSGWSSYNEQFF. The CDR3 coding sequence is TGTGCCAGCATTAATAGCGGGTGGAGCTCCTACAATGAGCAGTTCTTC.

This clone has just a few counts. This chain connects TRBV4-1 to TRBJ2-5; D is unclear. Trimming stripped 5 bases from V and 0 bases from J, with 7 bases between. Germline V gene data show CDR1 as MGHRA and CDR2 as YSYEKL. CDR3 length equals 13 residues. CDR3 bases: TGCGCCAGCAGCTATGAGAACCAAGAGACCCAGTACTTC. Its protein product is CASSYENQETQYF.

This chain connects TRBV7-9 to TRBJ2-4, with TRBD1 matching over 7 bases. Losses at the gene ends were 7 bases for V and 4 bases for J; bases not matched to a gene: 7. The CDR3 has 14 amino acids. Germline-derived CDR1 and CDR2 are SEHNR and FQNEAQ (reference sequence). The CDR3 loop reads CASTVDRPKNIQYF. Written as DNA, the CDR3 is TGTGCCAGCACCGTGGACAGGCCGAAAAACATTCAGTACTTC.

A few counts support this clone. The same CDR3 is also encoded by other DNA sequences in this sample. The chain couples TRBV5-1 to TRBJ2-7, with 10 bases fitting TRBD1. The CDR3 is 14 amino acids. J gave up 2 bases and V 2 bases, and 1 base lay outside the gene matches. Germline values: CDR1 SGHRS, CDR2 YFSETQ. CDR3 coding DNA: TGCGCCAGCAGCTTAGGGACAGGGGCCTACGAGCAGTACTTC. This sequence encodes CASSLGTGAYEQYF.

This rearrangement joins TRBV7-8 to TRBJ2-1, with 9 positions matching TRBD1. CDR1 is SGHVS and CDR2 is FQNEAQ in the germline V gene. The CDR3 runs to 16 residues. V trimming: 1 base; J trimming: 9 bases; junction bases outside the gene matches: 10. The CDR3, as DNA: TGTGCCAGCAGCTTAGTTCCGGGACAGGGATTTAGTGAGCAGTTCTTC. It yields the protein CASSLVPGQGFSEQFF.